Here is one T cell receptor beta chain with its context. The germline V gene encodes CDR1 LNHDA and CDR2 SQIVND (reference sequence). J lost 5 bases, V lost 10 bases, and 3 bases had no gene match. The CDR3 totals 12 residues. In the original workflow: Amplification of reference gene primers provided the estimated nucleated cell counts. The repertoire was sequenced with immunoSEQ multiplex PCR; TCRdb's copy has only in-frame clones and lacks some. V and J calls and clone size are copied from that table; D and trimming were computed from the DNA. Of 70,000 or so clones in the sample, more than 70% are singletons; the top ten hold 45% to 60%. The sample is drawn from a study of blood T cell repertoires in COVID-19. The overall study: Spain, Italy and the United States supplied samples that represented acute and convalescent COVID-19. T cells, B-cell-depleted T cells, or PBMCs provided the cDNA or gDNA that served as material.

The genes are TRBV19 and TRBJ1-1; TRBD1 aligns across 11 bases. The origin of this receptor is a human donor in a cohort sampled during active COVID-19. Sequencing was performed on peripheral blood. The DNA of the CDR3 is TGTGCCACCCGGGACAGGGGGACTGAAGCTTTCTTT. Translation gives CATRDRGTEAFF.